This is a list of T cell receptor beta chains from one sample in a study of blood T cell repertoires in COVID-19. Assay used: immunoSEQ multiplex PCR; TCRdb lists only in-frame clones, some missing. The sample holds a few hundred thousand clones, 84% seen once. The sample comprised peripheral blood. The receptor set was obtained from a person aged 70 to 85 with COVID-19, enrolled during active disease. The CDR3 runs from the conserved cysteine through the conserved F or W. A D gene is named only where the DNA matches it firmly. Clone size is stated in some rows and not others, as once, few, many or a class when expanded.

j_call d_call clone_size v_call cdr3_nt cdr3_aa
TRBJ1-1 - - TRBV30 TGTGCCTGGAGTGGACAGTTGAACACTGAAGCTTTCTTT CAWSGQLNTEAFF
TRBJ2-2 - few TRBV5-4 TGTGCCAGCAGCCGGGAGTCCGGGGAGCTGTTTTTT CASSRESGELFF
TRBJ2-2 TRBD2 - TRBV27 TGTGCCAGCAGGCTCTCACTAGCGGGCGGGGAGCTGTTTTTT CASRLSLAGGELFF
TRBJ2-2 - once TRBV7-2 TGTGCCAGCAGCTTTTCCAGAAACGCCGGGGAGCTGTTTTTT CASSFSRNAGELFF
TRBJ2-5 - many TRBV7-2 TGTGCCAGCAGCTTAGATCAGGGTTCGGAGACCCAGTACTTC CASSLDQGSETQYF
TRBJ1-1 - once TRBV16 TGTGCCAGCAGCCAATTGTTCTCGGGCTCGGGGGGCACTGAAGCTTTCTTT CASSQLFSGSGGTEAFF
TRBJ2-1 TRBD2 - TRBV7-3 TGTGCCAGCAGCTCCAGACTCGCGGGGGATAGGAATGAGCAGTTCTTC CASSSRLAGDRNEQFF
TRBJ2-7 TRBD1 - TRBV6-5 TGTGCCAGCAGAGCAGCCGGGACAGTATACGAGCAGTACTTC CASRAAGTVYEQYF
TRBJ2-2 - - TRBV18 TGTGCCAGCTCACCATCAGAGGTCACCGGGGAGCTGTTTTTT CASSPSEVTGELFF
TRBJ1-5 - - TRBV5-8 TGTGCCAGCAGCTTGTATGTTATGCTGGGGGGGCGATCGTACCAGCCCCAGCATTTT CASSLYVMLGGRSYQPQHF
TRBJ2-7 TRBD2 few TRBV7-2 TGTGCCAGCAGCTCATTTGGGGGGGGAGCCTACGAGCAGTACTTC CASSSFGGGAYEQYF
TRBJ2-7 - - TRBV7-9 TGTGCCAGCAGCCACGGGGCCTACGAGCAGTACTTC CASSHGAYEQYF
TRBJ1-1 - - TRBV28 TGTGCCAGCAGAAGGACAAGCGAAGCTTTCTTT CASRRTSEAFF
TRBJ2-2 TRBD2 - TRBV18 TGTGCCAGCTCACCACCGGCTCTAGCGGGAGTTGCCACCGGGGAGCTGTTTTTT CASSPPALAGVATGELFF
TRBJ2-5 - - TRBV7-2 TGTGCCAGCAGCTTAGCGTTTACCGGGAGTAAAGAGACCCAGTACTTC CASSLAFTGSKETQYF
TRBJ1-2 - - TRBV7-9 TGTGCCAGCAGCTTAGCGGGGGGAGCGGATGGCTACACCTTC CASSLAGGADGYTF
TRBJ2-7 - few TRBV11-2 TGTGCCAGCAGCTTTGAGCGGACCTACGAGCAGTACTTC CASSFERTYEQYF
TRBJ2-7 - few TRBV5-5 TGTGCCAGCAGCTTGGGGGTAGCGGTAACCTACGAGCAGTACTTC CASSLGVAVTYEQYF
TRBJ1-1 - - TRBV3-1/TRBV3-2 TGTGCCAGCAGGATGCTCGGACAGACTGAAGCTTTCTTT CASRMLGQTEAFF
TRBJ1-2 - - TRBV3-1/TRBV3-2 TGTGCCAGCAGCAGCCCTCGGACAGTCGTAAACTATGGCTACACCTTC CASSSPRTVVNYGYTF
TRBJ1-2 - - TRBV30 TGTGCCTGGAGTCCGAACCTGCGGAGCTATGGCTACACCTTC CAWSPNLRSYGYTF
TRBJ1-4 - - TRBV7-2 TGTGCCAGCAGCTTAGATGGGACAAGTCGTGAAAAACTGTTTTTT CASSLDGTSREKLFF
TRBJ2-1 TRBD2 - TRBV27 TGTGCCAGCCGGACTAGCGGGGGGAATGAGCAGTTCTTC CASRTSGGNEQFF
TRBJ2-7 TRBD1 - TRBV5-5 TGTGCCAGCAGCCCCGACAGGGTTGAGGGGCGTGAGCAGTACTTC CASSPDRVEGREQYF
TRBJ2-5 - - TRBV20-1 TGCAGTGCTAGTTACTTACAAGAGACCCAGTACTTC CSASYLQETQYF
TRBJ2-7 - - TRBV27 TGTGCCAGCAGCCCCCGGGTGGGCTACGAGCAGTACTTC CASSPRVGYEQYF
TRBJ1-5 - - TRBV27 TGTGCCAGCAGTTTCAGGGGCGAGGGCAATCAGCCCCAGCATTTT CASSFRGEGNQPQHF
TRBJ1-6 - - TRBV9 TGTGCCAGCAGCGCCACAGCTTATAATTCACCCCTCCACTTT CASSATAYNSPLHF
TRBJ2-2 - - TRBV10-3 TGTGCCATCAGTGACGAAGACAGGAACACCGGGGAGCTGTTTTTT CAISDEDRNTGELFF
TRBJ1-1 - - TRBV6-5 TGTGCCAGCAGTTACTCGAACAGGGCTTTCTTT CASSYSNRAFF
TRBJ1-5 TRBD1 - TRBV19 TGTGCCAGTAGCCTACAGGGGTCGGGTTATAGCAATCAGCCCCAGCATTTT CASSLQGSGYSNQPQHF
TRBJ2-3 - - TRBV15 TGTGCCACCAGCAGAGATATTGTAGGCGGGGAAATCACAGATACGCAGTATTTT CATSRDIVGGEITDTQYF
TRBJ1-1 TRBD1 - TRBV5-1 TGCGCCAGCAGCTTGGAGGGGGCGAGGGAGGAAGCTTTCTTT CASSLEGAREEAFF
TRBJ1-2 TRBD1 - TRBV15 TGTGCCACCAGCAATGACAGGGGAGGTCGTGGCTACACCTTC CATSNDRGGRGYTF
TRBJ1-2 - - TRBV18 TGTGCCAGCTCCCCTTCGGGGGGGACACAGAACTATGGCTACACCTTC CASSPSGGTQNYGYTF
TRBJ1-5 - - TRBV28 TGTGCCAGCAGTTCTCAGGGGTATCAGCCCCAGCATTTT CASSSQGYQPQHF
TRBJ2-1 - - TRBV5-1 TGCGCCAGCAGCTGGGGGGAATTCGGGCAGTTCTTC CASSWGEFGQFF
TRBJ2-1 TRBD2 - TRBV19 TGTGCCAGTAGCCCCACGGGCGGGGGGGCGAAGAATGAGCAGTTCTTC CASSPTGGGAKNEQFF
TRBJ2-3 - - TRBV7-2 TGTGCCAGCGGCCCGCGGGGCCTTCCTTATACGCAGTATTTT CASGPRGLPYTQYF
TRBJ1-2 - - TRBV4-2 TGTGCCAGCAGCCGAGCTAACTATGGCTACACCTTC CASSRANYGYTF
TRBJ1-3 TRBD1 - TRBV6-5 TGTGCCGTAGGGACAGGGTCATCTGGAAACACCATATATTTT CAVGTGSSGNTIYF
TRBJ2-1 TRBD2 many TRBV9 TGTGCCAGCAGCGTAGAGGCTAGCGGGGGGAACGAGCAGTTCTTC CASSVEASGGNEQFF
TRBJ1-2 TRBD1 - TRBV6-6 TGTGCCAGCAGTTTCCCTCCGGGACAGGGGCGCTATGGCTACACCTTC CASSFPPGQGRYGYTF